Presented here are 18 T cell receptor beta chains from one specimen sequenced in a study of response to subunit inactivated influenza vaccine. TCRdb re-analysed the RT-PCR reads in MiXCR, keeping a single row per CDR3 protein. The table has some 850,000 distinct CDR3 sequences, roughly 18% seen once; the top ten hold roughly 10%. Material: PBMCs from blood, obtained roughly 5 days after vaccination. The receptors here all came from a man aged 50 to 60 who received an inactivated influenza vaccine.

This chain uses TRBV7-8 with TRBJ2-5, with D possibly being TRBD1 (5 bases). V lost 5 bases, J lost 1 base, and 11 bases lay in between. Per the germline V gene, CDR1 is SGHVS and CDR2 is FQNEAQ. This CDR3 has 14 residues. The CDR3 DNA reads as TGTGCCAGCAGCAACACAGGCCTCCAAGAGACCCAGTACTTC. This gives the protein CASSNTGLQETQYF.

DNA for the CDR3: TGTGCCAGCAGCCCGCGACAGGGGCCGGGTGAGCAGTTCTTC. It translates to CASSPRQGPGEQFF. The chain joins TRBV7-2 to TRBJ2-1, with TRBD1 matching 8 bases. The CDR3 consists of 14 residues. Per germline, CDR1 SGHTA and CDR2 FQGNSA. With V trimmed by 5 bases and J by 9 bases, 9 bases remained unmatched.

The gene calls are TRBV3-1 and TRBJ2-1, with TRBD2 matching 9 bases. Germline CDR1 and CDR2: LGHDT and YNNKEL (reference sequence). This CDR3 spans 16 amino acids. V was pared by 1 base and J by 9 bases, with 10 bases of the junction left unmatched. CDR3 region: CASSQGPSGVVSEQFF. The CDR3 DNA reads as TGTGCCAGCAGCCAAGGTCCTAGCGGGGTAGTCAGTGAGCAGTTCTTC.

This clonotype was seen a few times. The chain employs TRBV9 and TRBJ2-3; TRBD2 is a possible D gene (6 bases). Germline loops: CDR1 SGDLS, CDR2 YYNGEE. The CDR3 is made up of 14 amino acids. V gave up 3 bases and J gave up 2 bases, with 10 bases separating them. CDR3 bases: TGTGCCAGCAGCGCAGCGGGTACCACAGATACGCAGTATTTT. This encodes CASSAAGTTDTQYF.

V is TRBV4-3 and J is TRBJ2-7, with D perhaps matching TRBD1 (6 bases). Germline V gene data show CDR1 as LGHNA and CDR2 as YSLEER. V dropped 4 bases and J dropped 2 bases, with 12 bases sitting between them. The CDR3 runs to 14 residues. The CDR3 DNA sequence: TGCGCCAGCAGCCGGGTGAGGGGGACCTACGAGCAGTACTTC. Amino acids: CASSRVRGTYEQYF.

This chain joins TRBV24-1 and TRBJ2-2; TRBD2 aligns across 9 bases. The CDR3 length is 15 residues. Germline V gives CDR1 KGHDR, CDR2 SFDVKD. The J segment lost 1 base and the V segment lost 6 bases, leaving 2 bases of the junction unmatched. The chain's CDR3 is CATSYSGRNTGELFF. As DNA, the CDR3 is TGTGCCACCAGTTATAGCGGGAGGAACACCGGGGAGCTGTTTTTT.

CDR3 amino acids: CASSPRLANTYNEQFF. The CDR3 DNA follows: TGTGCCAGCAGCCCCCGTCTAGCTAACACCTACAATGAGCAGTTCTTC. The J gene is TRBJ2-1, the V gene TRBV7-9; a possible D gene is TRBD2 (5 bases). This CDR3 region has 16 residues. V shed 5 bases and J shed 2 bases, with 16 bases lying between them. The germline V gene encodes CDR1 SEHNR and CDR2 FQNEAQ (reference sequence).

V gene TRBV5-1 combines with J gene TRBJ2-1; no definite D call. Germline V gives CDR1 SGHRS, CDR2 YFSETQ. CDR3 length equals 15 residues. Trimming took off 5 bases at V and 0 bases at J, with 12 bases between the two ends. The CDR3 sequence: CASRAGSNSYNEQFF. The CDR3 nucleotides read TGCGCCAGCAGGGCCGGGTCTAACTCCTACAATGAGCAGTTCTTC. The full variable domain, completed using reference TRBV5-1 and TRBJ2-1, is KAGVTQTPRYLIKTRGQQVTLSCSPISGHRSVSWYQQTPGQGLQFLFEYFSETQRNKGNFPGRFSGRQFSNSRSEMNVSTLELGDSALYLCASRAGSNSYNEQFFGPGTRLTVL.

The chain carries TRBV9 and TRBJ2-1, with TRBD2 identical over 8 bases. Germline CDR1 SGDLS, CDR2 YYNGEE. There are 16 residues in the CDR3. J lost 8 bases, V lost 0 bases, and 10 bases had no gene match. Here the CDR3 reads CASSVVGGASFDEQFF. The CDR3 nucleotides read TGTGCCAGCAGCGTAGTCGGGGGGGCGAGTTTCGATGAGCAGTTCTTC.

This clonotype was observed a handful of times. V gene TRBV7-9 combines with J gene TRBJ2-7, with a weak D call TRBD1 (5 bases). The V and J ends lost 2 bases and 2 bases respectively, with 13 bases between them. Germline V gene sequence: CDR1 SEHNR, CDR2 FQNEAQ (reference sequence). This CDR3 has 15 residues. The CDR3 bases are TGTGCCAGCAGCTTATTTCCGGCAGGGACCTACGAGCAGTACTTC. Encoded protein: CASSLFPAGTYEQYF.

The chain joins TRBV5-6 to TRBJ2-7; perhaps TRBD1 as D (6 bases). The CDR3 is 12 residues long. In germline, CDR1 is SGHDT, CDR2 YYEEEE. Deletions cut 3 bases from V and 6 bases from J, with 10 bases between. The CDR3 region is CASSSTGFEQYF. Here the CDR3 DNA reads TGTGCCAGCAGCTCAACAGGGTTCGAGCAGTACTTC.

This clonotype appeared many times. DNA of the CDR3: TGTGCCAGCAGTTTAAGGACGGGCCACTACGAGCAGTACTTC. The encoded protein is CASSLRTGHYEQYF. This chain connects TRBV12-3 or TRBV12-4 to TRBJ2-7; D remains ambiguous. CDR3 length equals 14 residues. The V and J ends lost 2 bases and 3 bases respectively, with 11 bases between them.

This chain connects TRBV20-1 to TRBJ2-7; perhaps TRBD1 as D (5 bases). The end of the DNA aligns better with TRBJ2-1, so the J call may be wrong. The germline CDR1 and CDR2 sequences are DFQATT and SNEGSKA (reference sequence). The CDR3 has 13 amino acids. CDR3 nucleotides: TGCAGTGCTACACCAACAGGCACCTACGAGCAGTTCTTC. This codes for CSATPTGTYEQFF.

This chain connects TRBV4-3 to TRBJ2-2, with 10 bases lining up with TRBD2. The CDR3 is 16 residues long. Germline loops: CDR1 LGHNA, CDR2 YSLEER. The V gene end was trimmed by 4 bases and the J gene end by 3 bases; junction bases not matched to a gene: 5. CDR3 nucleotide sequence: TGCGCCAGCAGCCTCGCAGGACTAGCGGACACCGGGGAGCTGTTTTTT. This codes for CASSLAGLADTGELFF.

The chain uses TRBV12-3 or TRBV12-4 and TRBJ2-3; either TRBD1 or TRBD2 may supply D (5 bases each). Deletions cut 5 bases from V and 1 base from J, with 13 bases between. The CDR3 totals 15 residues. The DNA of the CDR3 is TGTGCCAGCAGTGATACCCTGGGGGGCACAGATACGCAGTATTTT. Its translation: CASSDTLGGTDTQYF.

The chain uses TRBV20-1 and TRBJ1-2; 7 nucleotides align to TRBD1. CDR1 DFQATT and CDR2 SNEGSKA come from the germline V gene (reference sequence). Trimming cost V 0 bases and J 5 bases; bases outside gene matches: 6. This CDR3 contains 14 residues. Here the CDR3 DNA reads TGCAGTGCTAGAGATCTAGACAGGGTTTATGGCTACACCTTC. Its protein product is CSARDLDRVYGYTF.

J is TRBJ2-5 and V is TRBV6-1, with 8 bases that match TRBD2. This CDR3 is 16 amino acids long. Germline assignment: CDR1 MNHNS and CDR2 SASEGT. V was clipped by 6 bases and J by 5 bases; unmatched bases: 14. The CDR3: CASSPRALAGSETQYF. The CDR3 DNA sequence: TGTGCCAGCAGCCCCCGAGCTTTAGCGGGATCGGAGACCCAGTACTTC.

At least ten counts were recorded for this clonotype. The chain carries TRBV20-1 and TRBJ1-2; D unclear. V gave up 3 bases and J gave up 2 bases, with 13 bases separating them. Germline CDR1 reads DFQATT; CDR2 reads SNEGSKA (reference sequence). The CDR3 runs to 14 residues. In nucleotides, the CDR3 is TGCAGTGCTAGGCTGGGCGCCGGGAACTATGGCTACACCTTC. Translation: CSARLGAGNYGYTF.